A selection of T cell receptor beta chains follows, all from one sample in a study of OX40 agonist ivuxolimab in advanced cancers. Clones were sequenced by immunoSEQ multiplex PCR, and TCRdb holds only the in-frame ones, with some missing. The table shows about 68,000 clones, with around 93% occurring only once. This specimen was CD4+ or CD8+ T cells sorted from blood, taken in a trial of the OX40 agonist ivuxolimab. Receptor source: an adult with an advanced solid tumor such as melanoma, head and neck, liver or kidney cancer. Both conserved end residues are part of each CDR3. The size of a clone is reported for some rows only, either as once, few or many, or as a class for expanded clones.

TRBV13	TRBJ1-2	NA	CASGIQGYGYTF
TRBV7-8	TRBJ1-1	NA	CASSLAQGTEAFF
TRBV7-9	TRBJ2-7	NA	CASRSSSGTGAGEQYF
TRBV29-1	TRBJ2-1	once	CSVDGLGSGKLSSYNEQFF
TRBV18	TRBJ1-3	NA	CASSLSGDTIYF
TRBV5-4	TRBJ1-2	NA	CASSRIVGQGKVGYTF
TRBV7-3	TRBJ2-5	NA	CASSPGLAVQETQYF
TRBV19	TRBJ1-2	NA	CASSQENYGYTF
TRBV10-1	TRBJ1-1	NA	CASSEGVGAGRGKAFF
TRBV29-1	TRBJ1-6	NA	CSVRTGSYNSPLHF
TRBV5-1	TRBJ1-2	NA	CASSLEAGRYGYTF
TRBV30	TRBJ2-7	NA	CAWGGRRSSYEQYF
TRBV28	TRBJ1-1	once	CASSFYIDRGTEAFF
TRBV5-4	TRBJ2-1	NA	CASSNAGASYNEQFF
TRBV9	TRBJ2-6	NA	CASSPRETNSGANVLTF
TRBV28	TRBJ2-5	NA	CASSFLPQGTTVKTQYF
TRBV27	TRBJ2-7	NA	CASRVDSTYEQYF
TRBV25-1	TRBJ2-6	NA	CASSESGTGTPGANVLTF
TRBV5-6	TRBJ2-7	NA	CASSPGLDFTDLYEQYF
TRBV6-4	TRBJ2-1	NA	CASSEGNTVVNEQFF
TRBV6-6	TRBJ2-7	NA	CASRGGGLGTTRYF
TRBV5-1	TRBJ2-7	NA	CASSPGTGGLYEQYF
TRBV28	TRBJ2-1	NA	CASSLSSNEQFF
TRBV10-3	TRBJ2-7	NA	CASNRADSGYEQYF
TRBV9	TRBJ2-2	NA	CASSAPRNGELFF
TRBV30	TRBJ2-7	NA	CAWSPTGGTSGRGLYEQYF
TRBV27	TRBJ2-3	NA	CASTIVSGRTDTQYF
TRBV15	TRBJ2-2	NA	CATSRDLGGLGTGELFF
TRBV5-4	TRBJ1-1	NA	CASSAERQYTEAFF
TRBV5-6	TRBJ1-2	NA	CASSSDPFNYGYTF
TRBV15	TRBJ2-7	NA	CATSRELAGVSGEQYF
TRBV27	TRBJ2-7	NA	CASRRGSGLAGSQPSYEQYF
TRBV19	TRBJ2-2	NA	CASSIRTGELFF
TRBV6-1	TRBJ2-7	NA	CASRRTSEEQYF
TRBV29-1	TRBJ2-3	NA	CSVEQAGHTDTQYF
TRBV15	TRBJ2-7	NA	CATSRAPRGPYEQYF
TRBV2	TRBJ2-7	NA	CASSVQGAGYEQYF
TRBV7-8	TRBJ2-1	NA	CASSLDLYNEQFF
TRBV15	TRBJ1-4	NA	CATSRGPQGQQNEKLFF
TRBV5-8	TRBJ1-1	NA	CASSLDRGGTEAFF
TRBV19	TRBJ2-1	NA	CASSIAGGRYEQFF
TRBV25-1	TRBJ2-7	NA	CASSGGIAGKQYF
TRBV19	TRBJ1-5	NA	CASSTRTGAGQPQHF
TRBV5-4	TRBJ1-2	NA	CASSLGLFGAGYTF
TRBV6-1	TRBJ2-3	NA	CASRAVASGTDTQYF
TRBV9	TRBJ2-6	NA	CASSVVGSGANVLTF
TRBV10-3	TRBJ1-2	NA	CAISDSLGTDDNYGYTF
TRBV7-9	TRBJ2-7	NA	CASSLSGQGANEQYF
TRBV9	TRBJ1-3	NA	CASSVGGGNTIYF
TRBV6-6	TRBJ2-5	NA	CASSYDPGFGETQYF
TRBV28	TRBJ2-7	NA	CASSLPEAYEQYF
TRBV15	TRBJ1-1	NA	CATREPNTEAFF
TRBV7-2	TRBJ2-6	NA	CASSFSRSSGANVLTF
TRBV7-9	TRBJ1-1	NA	CASSLGRTEAFF
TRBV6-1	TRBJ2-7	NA	CASTMTGEQYF
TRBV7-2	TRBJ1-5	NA	CASSLIGGRSQHF
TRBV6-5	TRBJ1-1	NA	CASSTLGGAITEAFF